This T cell receptor beta chain was found in a study of T cells in Graves' hyperthyroidism and ophthalmopathy. Study-wide results and limits: Ophthalmopathy was identified by the model a median around 6.9 months ahead of onset.

This clonotype was counted ten times or more. What it recognizes is unknown. RNA transcripts yielded amplified TCR beta CDR3 regions. First-round RT-PCR with HTBI primers amplified the TCR CDR3 region. TCRdb ran MiXCR on the multiplex PCR reads and lists one entry per CDR3 protein. The sample includes a few hundred thousand distinct CDR3 sequences, about an eighth of them seen just once. Clinicians diagnosed patients from clinical symptoms, serum thyroxine and TRAb, thyroid ultrasound and orbital computed tomography. Trimming removed 1 base at V and 2 bases at J, with 6 bases between. The CDR3 contains 14 residues. From germline, CDR1 is SGHDN and CDR2 FVKESK.

The source of this sequence is a middle-aged woman with Graves' ophthalmopathy. Specimen: blood. The V gene is TRBV14, the J gene TRBJ2-1; D tentatively fits TRBD1 or TRBD2 (5 bases each). CDR3 nucleotide sequence: TGTGCCAGCAGCCAAGGGGGGACCTACAATGAGCAGTTCTTC. It codes for CASSQGGTYNEQFF.